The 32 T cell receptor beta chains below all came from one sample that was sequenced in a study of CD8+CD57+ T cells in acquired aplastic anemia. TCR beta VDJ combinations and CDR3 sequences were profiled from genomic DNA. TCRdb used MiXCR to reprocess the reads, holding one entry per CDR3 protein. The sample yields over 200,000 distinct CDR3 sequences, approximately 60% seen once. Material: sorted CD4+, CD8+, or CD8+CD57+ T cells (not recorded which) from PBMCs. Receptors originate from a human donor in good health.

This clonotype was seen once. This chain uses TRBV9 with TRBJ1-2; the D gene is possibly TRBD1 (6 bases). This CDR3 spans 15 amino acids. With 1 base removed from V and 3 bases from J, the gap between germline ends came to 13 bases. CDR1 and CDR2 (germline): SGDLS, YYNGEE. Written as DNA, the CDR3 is TGTGCCAGCAGCGTAAGCGGGGGCTATCACTATGGCTACACCTTC. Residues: CASSVSGGYHYGYTF.

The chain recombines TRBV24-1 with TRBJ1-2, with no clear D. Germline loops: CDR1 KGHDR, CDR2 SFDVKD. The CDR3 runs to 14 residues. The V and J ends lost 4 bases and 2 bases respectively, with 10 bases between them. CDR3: CATSEGRENYGYTF. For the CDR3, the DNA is TGTGCCACCAGTGAGGGTCGGGAAAACTATGGCTACACCTTC.

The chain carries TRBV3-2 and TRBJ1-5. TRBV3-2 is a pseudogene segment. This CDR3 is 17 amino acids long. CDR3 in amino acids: CASSQVDLGFTNQPQHF. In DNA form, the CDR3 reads TGTGCCAGCAGCCAAGTCGATTTGGGGTTTACCAATCAGCCCCAGCATTTT.

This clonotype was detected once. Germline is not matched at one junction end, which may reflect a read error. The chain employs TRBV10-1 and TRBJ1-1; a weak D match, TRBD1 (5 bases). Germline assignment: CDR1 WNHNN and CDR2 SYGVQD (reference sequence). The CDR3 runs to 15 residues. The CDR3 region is CASVASGGEHRGAVF. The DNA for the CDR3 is TGCGCCAGCGTGGCTAGCGGGGGGGAACACCGGGGAGCTGTTTTT.

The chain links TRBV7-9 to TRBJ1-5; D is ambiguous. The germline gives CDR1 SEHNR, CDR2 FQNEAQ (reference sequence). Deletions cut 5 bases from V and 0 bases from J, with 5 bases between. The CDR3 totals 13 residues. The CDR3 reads CASSAYSNQPQHF. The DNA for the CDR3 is TGTGCCAGCAGCGCTTATAGCAATCAGCCCCAGCATTTT.

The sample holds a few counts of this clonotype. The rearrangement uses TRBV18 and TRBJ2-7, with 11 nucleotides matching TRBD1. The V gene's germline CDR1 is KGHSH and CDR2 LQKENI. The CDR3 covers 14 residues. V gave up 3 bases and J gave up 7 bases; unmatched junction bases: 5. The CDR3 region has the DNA TGTGCCAGCTCACCCCGGGACAGGGGGATAGAGCAGTACTTC. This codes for CASSPRDRGIEQYF.

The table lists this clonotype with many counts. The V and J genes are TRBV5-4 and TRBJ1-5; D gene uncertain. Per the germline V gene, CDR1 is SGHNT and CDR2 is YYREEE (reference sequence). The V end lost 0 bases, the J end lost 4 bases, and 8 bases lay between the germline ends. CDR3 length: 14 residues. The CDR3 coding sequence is TGTGCCAGCAGCTTGGAGGGAAGTAATCAGCCCCAGCATTTT. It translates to CASSLEGSNQPQHF.

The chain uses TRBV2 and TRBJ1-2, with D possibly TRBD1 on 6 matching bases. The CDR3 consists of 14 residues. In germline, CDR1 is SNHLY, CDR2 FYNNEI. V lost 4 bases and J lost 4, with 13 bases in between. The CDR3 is CASSVQGIGYGYTF. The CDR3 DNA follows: TGTGCCAGCAGTGTTCAGGGGATCGGCTATGGCTACACCTTC.

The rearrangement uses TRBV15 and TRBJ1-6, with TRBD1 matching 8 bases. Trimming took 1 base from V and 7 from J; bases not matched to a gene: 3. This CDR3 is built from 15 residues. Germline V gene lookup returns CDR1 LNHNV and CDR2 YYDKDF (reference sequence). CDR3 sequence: CATSRGDRTNSPLHF. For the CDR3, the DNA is TGTGCCACCAGCAGAGGGGACAGGACAAATTCACCCCTCCACTTT.

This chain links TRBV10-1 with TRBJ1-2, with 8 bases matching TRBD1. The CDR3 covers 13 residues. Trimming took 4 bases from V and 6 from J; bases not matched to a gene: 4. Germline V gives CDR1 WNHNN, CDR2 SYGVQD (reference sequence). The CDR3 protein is CASSAGQGDGYTF. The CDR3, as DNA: TGCGCCAGCAGTGCCGGACAGGGTGATGGCTACACCTTC.

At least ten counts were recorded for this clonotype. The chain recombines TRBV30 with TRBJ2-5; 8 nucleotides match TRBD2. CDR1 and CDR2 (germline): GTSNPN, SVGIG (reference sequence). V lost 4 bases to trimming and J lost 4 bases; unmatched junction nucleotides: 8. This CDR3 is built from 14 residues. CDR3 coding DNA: TGTGCCTGGACCTGGGCGGGAGGTGCAGAGACCCAGTACTTC. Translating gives CAWTWAGGAETQYF.

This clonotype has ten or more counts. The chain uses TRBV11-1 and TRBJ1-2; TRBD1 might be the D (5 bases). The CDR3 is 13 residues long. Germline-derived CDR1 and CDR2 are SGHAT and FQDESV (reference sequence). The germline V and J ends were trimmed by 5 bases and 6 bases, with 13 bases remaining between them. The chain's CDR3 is CASSPDILHGYTF. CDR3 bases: TGTGCCAGCAGCCCGGACATACTCCATGGCTACACCTTC. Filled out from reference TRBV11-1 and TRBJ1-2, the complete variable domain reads EAEVAQSPRYKITEKSQAVAFWCDPISGHATLYWYRQILGQGPELLVQFQDESVVDDSQLPKDRFSAERLKGVDSTLKIQPAELGDSAMYLCASSPDILHGYTFGSGTRLTVV.

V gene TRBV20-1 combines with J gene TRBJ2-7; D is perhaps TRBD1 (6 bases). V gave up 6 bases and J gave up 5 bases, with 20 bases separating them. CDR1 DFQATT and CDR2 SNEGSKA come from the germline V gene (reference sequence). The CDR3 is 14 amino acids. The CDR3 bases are TGCAGTGCCAGCAGGGGATTAGGGTCAGACGAGCAGTACTTC. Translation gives CSASRGLGSDEQYF.

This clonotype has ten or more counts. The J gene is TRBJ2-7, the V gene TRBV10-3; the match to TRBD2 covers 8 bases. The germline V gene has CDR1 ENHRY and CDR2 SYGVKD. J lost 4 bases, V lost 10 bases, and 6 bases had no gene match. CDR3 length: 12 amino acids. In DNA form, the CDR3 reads TGTGCCACCGGGGGGGACGGTTACGAGCAGTACTTC. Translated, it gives CATGGDGYEQYF.

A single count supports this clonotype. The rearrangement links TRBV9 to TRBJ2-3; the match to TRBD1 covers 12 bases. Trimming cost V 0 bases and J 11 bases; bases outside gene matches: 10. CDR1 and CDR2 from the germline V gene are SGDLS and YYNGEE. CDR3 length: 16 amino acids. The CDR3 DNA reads TGTGCCAGCAGCGTAGCCAGGGACAGGGGGCGTAATGAGCAGTATTTT. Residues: CASSVARDRGRNEQYF.

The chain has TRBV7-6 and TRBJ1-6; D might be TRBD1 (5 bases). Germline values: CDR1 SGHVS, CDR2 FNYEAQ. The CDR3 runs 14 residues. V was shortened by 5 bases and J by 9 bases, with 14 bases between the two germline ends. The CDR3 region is CASSLGGGRSPLHF. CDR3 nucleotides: TGTGCCAGCAGCCTAGGCGGGGGTCGTTCACCCCTCCACTTT.

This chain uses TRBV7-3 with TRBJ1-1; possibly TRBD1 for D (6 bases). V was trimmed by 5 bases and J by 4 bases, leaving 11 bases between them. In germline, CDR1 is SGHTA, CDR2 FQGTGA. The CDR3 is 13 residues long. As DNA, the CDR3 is TGTGCCAGCAGCCCCTCAGGGGTCACTGAAGCTTTCTTT. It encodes CASSPSGVTEAFF.

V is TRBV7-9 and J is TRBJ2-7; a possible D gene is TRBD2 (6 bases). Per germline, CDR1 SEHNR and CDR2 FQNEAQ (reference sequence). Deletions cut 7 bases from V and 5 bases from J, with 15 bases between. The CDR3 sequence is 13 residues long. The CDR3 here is CASNPGLYNEQYF. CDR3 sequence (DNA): TGTGCCAGCAACCCGGGACTTTATAACGAGCAGTACTTC.

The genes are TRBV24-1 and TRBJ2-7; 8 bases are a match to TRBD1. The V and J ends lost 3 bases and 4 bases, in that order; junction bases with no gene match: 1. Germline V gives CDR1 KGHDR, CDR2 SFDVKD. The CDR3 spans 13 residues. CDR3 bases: TGTGCCACCAGTGATCGGACAGGGTACGAGCAGTACTTC. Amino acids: CATSDRTGYEQYF.

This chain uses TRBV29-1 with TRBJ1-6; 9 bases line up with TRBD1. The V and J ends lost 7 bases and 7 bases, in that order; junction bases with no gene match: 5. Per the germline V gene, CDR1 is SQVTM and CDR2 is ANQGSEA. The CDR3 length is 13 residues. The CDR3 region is CSGAGTGNSPLHF. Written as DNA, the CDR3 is TGCAGCGGGGCCGGGACAGGGAATTCACCCCTCCACTTT.

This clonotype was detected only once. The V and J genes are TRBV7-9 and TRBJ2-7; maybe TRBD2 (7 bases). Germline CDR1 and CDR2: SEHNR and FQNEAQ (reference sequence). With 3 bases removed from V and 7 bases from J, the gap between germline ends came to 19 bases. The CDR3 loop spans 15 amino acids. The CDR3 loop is CASSLLGGADREQYF. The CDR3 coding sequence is TGTGCCAGCAGCTTGTTGGGGGGGGCGGATCGGGAGCAGTACTTC.

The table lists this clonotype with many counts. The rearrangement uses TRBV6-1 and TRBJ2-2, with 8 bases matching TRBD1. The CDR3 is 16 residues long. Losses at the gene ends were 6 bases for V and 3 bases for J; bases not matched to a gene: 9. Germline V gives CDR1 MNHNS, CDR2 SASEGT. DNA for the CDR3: TGTGCCAGCAGAGGGGGTGGACAGGGCTACACCGGGGAGCTGTTTTTT. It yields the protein CASRGGGQGYTGELFF.

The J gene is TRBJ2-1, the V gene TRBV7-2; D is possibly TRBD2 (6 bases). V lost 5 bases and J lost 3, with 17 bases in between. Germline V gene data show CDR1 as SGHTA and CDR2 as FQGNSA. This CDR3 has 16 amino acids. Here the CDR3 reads CASSPVAAGRYNEQFF. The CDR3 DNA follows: TGTGCCAGCAGCCCCGTAGCGGCGGGCCGCTACAATGAGCAGTTCTTC.

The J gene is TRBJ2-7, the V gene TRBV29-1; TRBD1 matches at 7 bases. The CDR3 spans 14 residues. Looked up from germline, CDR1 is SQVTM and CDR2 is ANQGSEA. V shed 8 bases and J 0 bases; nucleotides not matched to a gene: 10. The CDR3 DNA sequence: TGCAGCCATTTGGGACAGTCGTACTCCTACGAGCAGTACTTC. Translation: CSHLGQSYSYEQYF.

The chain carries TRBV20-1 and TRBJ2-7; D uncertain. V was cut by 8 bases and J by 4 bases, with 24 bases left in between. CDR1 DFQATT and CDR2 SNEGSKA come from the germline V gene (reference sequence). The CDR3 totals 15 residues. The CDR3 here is CSTPREARRNYEQYF. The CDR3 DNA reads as TGCAGTACCCCCCGAGAGGCCAGACGTAATTACGAGCAGTACTTC.

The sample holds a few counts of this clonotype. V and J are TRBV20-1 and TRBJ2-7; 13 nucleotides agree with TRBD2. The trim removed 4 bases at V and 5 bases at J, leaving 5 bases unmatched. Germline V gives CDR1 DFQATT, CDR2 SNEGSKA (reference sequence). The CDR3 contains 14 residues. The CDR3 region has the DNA TGCAGTGCTAACCGACTAGCGGGGGGTCACGAGCAGTACTTC. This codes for CSANRLAGGHEQYF.

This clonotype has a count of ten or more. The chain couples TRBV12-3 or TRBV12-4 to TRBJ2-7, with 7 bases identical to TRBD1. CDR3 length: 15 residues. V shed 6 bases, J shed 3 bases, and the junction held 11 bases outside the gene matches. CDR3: CASRLSGTAYYEQYF. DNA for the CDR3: TGTGCCAGCAGGCTATCCGGGACAGCCTACTACGAGCAGTACTTC.

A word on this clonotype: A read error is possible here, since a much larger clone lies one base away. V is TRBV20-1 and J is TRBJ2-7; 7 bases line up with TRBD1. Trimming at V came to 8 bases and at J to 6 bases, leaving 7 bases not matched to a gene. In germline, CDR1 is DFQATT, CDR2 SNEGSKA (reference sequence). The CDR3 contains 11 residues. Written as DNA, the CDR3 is TGCAGTACCGCAGGGGGATCCGAGCAGTACTTC. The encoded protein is CSTAGGSEQYF.

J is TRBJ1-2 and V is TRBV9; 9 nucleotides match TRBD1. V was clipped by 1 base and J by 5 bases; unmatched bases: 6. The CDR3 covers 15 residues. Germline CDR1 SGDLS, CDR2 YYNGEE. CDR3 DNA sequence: TGTGCCAGCAGCGTAAGTCCGGACAGGGGATATGGCTACACCTTC. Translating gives CASSVSPDRGYGYTF.

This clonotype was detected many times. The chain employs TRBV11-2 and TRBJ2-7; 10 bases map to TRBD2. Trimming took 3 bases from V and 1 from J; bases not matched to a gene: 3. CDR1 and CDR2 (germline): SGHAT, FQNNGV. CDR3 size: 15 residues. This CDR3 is CASSLSSGGSYEQYF. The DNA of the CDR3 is TGTGCCAGCAGCTTGAGTAGCGGGGGGTCCTACGAGCAGTACTTC.

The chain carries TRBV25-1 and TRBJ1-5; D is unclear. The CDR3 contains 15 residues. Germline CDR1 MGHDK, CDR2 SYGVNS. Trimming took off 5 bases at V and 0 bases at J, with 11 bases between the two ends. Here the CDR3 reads CASSRRRYSNQPQHF. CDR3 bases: TGTGCCAGCAGTCGCCGACGGTATAGCAATCAGCCCCAGCATTTT.

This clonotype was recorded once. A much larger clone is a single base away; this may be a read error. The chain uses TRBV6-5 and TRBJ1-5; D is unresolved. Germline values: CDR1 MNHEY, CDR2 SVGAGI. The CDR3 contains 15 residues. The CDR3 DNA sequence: TGTGCCAGCAGCAACGGGGTATATAGCGATCAGCCCCAGCATTTT. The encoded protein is CASSNGVYSDQPQHF.